A selection of T cell receptor beta chains follows, all from one sample in a study of beta chain features in type 1 diabetes. The table came from immunoSEQ multiplex PCR; TCRdb's copy has only in-frame clones and leaves some out. The repertoire holds more than 150,000 clones, with around 9% as singletons. Sequencing was done on a sample of central memory CD4+ T cells from blood. The receptors come from a woman in her twenties or thirties with type 1 diabetes. The CDR3 runs from the conserved cysteine through the conserved F or W. D genes are given only for firm matches. Some rows have no size entry. The others give once, few or many, or a class for an expanded clone.

TGTGCCAGCAGCTTCAGGTATGATCAGCCCCAGCATTTT	CASSFRYDQPQHF	.	TRBV7-9	.	TRBJ1-5	13
TGTGCCAGCACGAAGGGGGACAGGGCCTCCTACGAGCAGTACTTC	CASTKGDRASYEQYF	TRBD1	TRBV4-2	.	TRBJ2-7	15
TGCATCGGCGGCTCTGGAAACACCATATATTTT	CIGGSGNTIYF	.	TRBV29-1	few	TRBJ1-3	11
TGTGCCAGCAGTGTTCAGAATCAGCCCCAGCATTTT	CASSVQNQPQHF	.	TRBV2	.	TRBJ1-5	12
TGTGCCAGCAGTTACGCTACGGGAGGGCCGGCGACCCAGTACTTC	CASSYATGGPATQYF	TRBD2	TRBV6-5	.	TRBJ2-5	15
TGTGCCAGCAGTTCCCTCGGACAGCGAAACACTGAAGCTTTCTTT	CASSSLGQRNTEAFF	.	TRBV11-2	.	TRBJ1-1	15
TGTGCCAGCAGCCACCCCCCCCTAGCGGGGGGGAGCTCCTACGAGCAGTACTTC	CASSHPPLAGGSSYEQYF	TRBD2	TRBV4-2	few	TRBJ2-7	18
TGTGCCACCAGCAGGCAGGTCGGACTAGCGGGAACCGTACTCCAAGAGACCCAGTACTTC	CATSRQVGLAGTVLQETQYF	TRBD2	TRBV15	.	TRBJ2-5	20
TGTGCCAGCAGCTTGGCGCTAGCTACCTACAATGAGCAGTTCTTC	CASSLALATYNEQFF	.	TRBV7-9	.	TRBJ2-1	15
TGTGCCAGCAGCTATGGGACTAGCGGCTCCTACGAGCAGTACTTC	CASSYGTSGSYEQYF	TRBD2	TRBV11-2	few	TRBJ2-7	15
TGCAGCGCCGGTCGAGGCCTAGCGGGAGTCGAGCAGTACTTC	CSAGRGLAGVEQYF	TRBD2	TRBV29-1	few	TRBJ2-7	14
TGCGCGACCACACTTGGGGCAGGGCTGGACACCGGGGAGCTGTTTTTT	CATTLGAGLDTGELFF	.	TRBV5-1	few	TRBJ2-2	16
TGCAGCGTCTACCTGGGACAGGGGCAAGAGACCCAGTACTTC	CSVYLGQGQETQYF	TRBD1	TRBV29-1	.	TRBJ2-5	14
TGTGCCAGCACCACAGGGACAGAGAATGAAAAACTGTTTTTT	CASTTGTENEKLFF	TRBD1	TRBV28	few	TRBJ1-4	14
TGTGCCAGTAGTACCCAGACGGTATGGAGGAGAGGGGAGCTGTTTTTT	CASSTQTVWRRGELFF	.	TRBV19	few	TRBJ2-2	16